Described below is a single T cell receptor (beta chain) sequence and its context. The antigen is undetermined. Amplification used 60 Vbeta primers and 13 Jbeta primers. Authors' analysis steps: An analysis that came later counted tens of millions of unique TCR beta chains, approximately 10 million shared. TCRdb's copy holds only in-frame clones and misses some; the assay was immunoSEQ multiplex PCR. For V, J and clone size, that table is used; D and trimming come from the DNA. The sample contains 200,000 to 250,000 clones, around 85% of which appear only once. The sample originates from a study of cytomegalovirus exposure and HLA in healthy donors. Background on the study: Among about 179 million T cells, an earlier analysis found 117 million unique TCR beta sequences.

This donor lacks a recorded CMV serostatus. CDR1 and CDR2 (germline): SGHAT, FQNNGV. Trimming at V came to 2 bases and at J to 5 bases, leaving 2 bases not matched to a gene. The CDR3 covers 13 residues. The study's findings and limits: It was reported in a later analysis that an Asian-associated ancestry cluster showed fewer N-insertions than the roughly 670-donor mean.

What was sequenced was PBMCs. The rearrangement joins TRBV11-2 to TRBJ1-1, with TRBD1 matching over 7 bases. The TCR originated in a human donor in good health. The CDR3 DNA reads as TGTGCCAGCAGCTTAACAGGGGAAACTGAAGCTTTCTTT. Translated, it gives CASSLTGETEAFF.